Listed here are 5 T cell receptor beta chains from one sample, sequenced in a study of blood T cell repertoires in COVID-19. Repertoires were generated with immunoSEQ multiplex PCR, while TCRdb's copy carries only in-frame clones and drops some. Of about 94,000 clones in the sample, about 80% are singletons; the top ten hold around 20%. The sequenced sample was peripheral blood. These receptors were obtained from a human donor in a cohort sampled during active COVID-19.

V is TRBV30 and J is TRBJ2-5; the D gene is possibly TRBD1 (5 bases). Germline CDR1 reads GTSNPN; CDR2 reads SVGIG (reference sequence). The CDR3 is 14 amino acids. V was clipped by 2 bases and J by 4 bases, with 14 bases between them. The CDR3 DNA sequence: TGTGCCTGGAGTAACCCAGGGTCCCGAGAGACCCAGTACTTC. Amino acid sequence: CAWSNPGSRETQYF. Complete variable domain (other parts from reference TRBV30 and TRBJ2-5): SQTIHQWPATLVQPVGSPLSLECTVEGTSNPNLYWYRQAAGRGLQLLFYSVGIGQISSEVPQNLSASRPQDRQFILSSKKLLLSDSGFYLCAWSNPGSRETQYFGPGTRLLVL.

This chain uses TRBV27 with TRBJ2-7, with 7 bases lining up with TRBD1. The CDR3 length is 15 residues. The trim removed 3 bases at V and 2 bases at J, leaving 7 bases unmatched. Germline loops: CDR1 MNHEY, CDR2 SMNVEV (reference sequence). CDR3 amino acids: CASSFLGTATYEQYF. In DNA, the CDR3 is TGTGCCAGCAGTTTCCTAGGGACAGCTACCTACGAGCAGTACTTC.

The rearrangement links TRBV29-1 to TRBJ2-7; TRBD1 matches 10 bases. The CDR3 loop spans 13 amino acids. CDR1 is SQVTM, CDR2 ANQGSEA, per germline. J was trimmed by 3 bases and V by 4 bases; bases with no gene match: 3. Here the CDR3 DNA reads TGCAGCGTTGGGGACAGGGGATTCTACGAGCAGTACTTC. It specifies CSVGDRGFYEQYF.

The chain has TRBV24-1 and TRBJ1-6, with unresolved D. This CDR3 contains 13 residues. The germline gives CDR1 KGHDR, CDR2 SFDVKD. V lost 8 bases, J lost 7 bases, and 11 bases lay in between. The CDR3: CATTTLGNSPLHF. In DNA, the CDR3 is TGTGCCACCACGACCCTGGGCAATTCACCCCTCCACTTT.

The chain combines TRBV7-9 with TRBJ2-7, with TRBD2 as a possible D gene (6 bases). Looked up from germline, CDR1 is SEHNR and CDR2 is FQNEAQ (reference sequence). Trimming removed 0 bases from V and 5 bases from J, with 11 bases in between. The CDR3 consists of 14 residues. The CDR3 spells CASSLAGSGNEQYF. The CDR3 DNA reads as TGTGCCAGCAGCTTAGCCGGGAGTGGGAACGAGCAGTACTTC.